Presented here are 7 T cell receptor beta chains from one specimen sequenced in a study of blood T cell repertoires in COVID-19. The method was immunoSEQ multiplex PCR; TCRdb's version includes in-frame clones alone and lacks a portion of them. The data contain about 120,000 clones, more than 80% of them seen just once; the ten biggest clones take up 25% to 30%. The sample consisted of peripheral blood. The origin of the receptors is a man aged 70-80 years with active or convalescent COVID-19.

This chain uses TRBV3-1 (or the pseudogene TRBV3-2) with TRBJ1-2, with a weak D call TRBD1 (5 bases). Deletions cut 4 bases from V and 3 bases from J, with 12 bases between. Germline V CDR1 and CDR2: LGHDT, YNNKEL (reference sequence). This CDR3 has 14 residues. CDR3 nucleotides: TGTGCCAGCAGCCCCGGGTCAGGGTACTATGGCTACACCTTC. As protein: CASSPGSGYYGYTF.

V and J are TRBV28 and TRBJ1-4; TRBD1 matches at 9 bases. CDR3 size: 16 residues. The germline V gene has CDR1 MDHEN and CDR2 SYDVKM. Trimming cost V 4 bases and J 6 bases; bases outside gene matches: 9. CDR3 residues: CASSSTGGNDHEKLFF. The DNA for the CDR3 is TGTGCCAGCAGTTCGACAGGGGGGAATGATCATGAAAAACTGTTTTTT.

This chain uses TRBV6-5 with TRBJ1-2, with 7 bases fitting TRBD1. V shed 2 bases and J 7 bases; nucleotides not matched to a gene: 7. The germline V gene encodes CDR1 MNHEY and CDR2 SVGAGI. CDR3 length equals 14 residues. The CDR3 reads CASSYDRAGGGYTF. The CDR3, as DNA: TGTGCCAGCAGTTACGACAGGGCAGGGGGTGGCTACACCTTC.

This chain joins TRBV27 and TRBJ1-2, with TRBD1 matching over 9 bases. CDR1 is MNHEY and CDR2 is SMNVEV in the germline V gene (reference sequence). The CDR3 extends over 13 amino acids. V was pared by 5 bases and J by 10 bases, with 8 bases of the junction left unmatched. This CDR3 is CASSLDRGYTYTF. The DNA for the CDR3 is TGTGCCAGCAGTCTGGACAGGGGCTATACCTACACCTTC.

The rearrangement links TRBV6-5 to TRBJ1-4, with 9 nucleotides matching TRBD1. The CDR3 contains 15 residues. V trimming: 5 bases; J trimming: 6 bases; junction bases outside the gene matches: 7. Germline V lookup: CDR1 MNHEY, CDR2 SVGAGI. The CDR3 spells CASSRVQGAYEKLFF. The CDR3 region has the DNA TGTGCCAGCAGTAGGGTACAGGGGGCATATGAAAAACTGTTTTTT.

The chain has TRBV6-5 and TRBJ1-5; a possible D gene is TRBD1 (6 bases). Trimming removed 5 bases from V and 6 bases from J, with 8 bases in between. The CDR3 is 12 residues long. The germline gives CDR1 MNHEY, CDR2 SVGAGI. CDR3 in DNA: TGTGCCAGCAGTACAGGGTCTCAGCCCCAGCATTTT. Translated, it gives CASSTGSQPQHF.

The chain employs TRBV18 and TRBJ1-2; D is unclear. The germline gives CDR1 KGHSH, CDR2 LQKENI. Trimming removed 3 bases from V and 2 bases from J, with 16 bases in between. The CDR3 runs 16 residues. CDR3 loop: CASSPTPDWTNYGYTF. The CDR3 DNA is TGTGCCAGCTCACCCACCCCGGACTGGACGAACTATGGCTACACCTTC.